This entry is about one T cell receptor (beta chain). Antigen specificity is unknown. After removal of 7 bases from V and 2 bases from J, the junction contained 6 bases not matched to a gene. CDR3 length equals 13 residues. Per germline, CDR1 GTSNPN and CDR2 SVGIG (reference sequence). The protocol was immunoSEQ multiplex PCR, while the TCRdb copy is restricted to in-frame clones and leaves out a portion. Of some 310,000 clones listed, just under 80% are singletons. This sample is drawn from a study of cytotoxic CD8 clonotypes in ibrutinib-treated CLL. Across the whole study: 11 relapsed/refractory, around 14 treatment-naive; under 18 IGHV unmutated. The study recorded mean values of almost 260,000 productive templates and tens of thousands of productive rearrangements per sample. Overall study findings and caveats: The times at which samples were taken varied between sustained-remission and progressing patients. Few clonotypes were public, and these shrank or held steady under treatment.

The sequenced sample was PBMCs, obtained before ibrutinib treatment. This chain uses TRBV30 with TRBJ2-3, with 7 bases lining up with TRBD1. The TCR originated in a human donor with chronic lymphocytic leukemia. The CDR3 loop is CASSGTATDTQYF. The CDR3, as DNA: TGTGCCTCGTCCGGGACAGCCACAGATACGCAGTATTTT.